The present entry profiles one T cell receptor beta chain with its context. Use of 60 Vbeta and 13 Jbeta primers characterized the PCR. The table came from immunoSEQ multiplex PCR; TCRdb's copy has only in-frame clones and leaves some out. The sample lists about 120,000 clones; about three fifths were seen once. This specimen belongs to a study of cytomegalovirus exposure and HLA in healthy donors. CDR1 is SGHNT and CDR2 is YYREEE in the germline V gene (reference sequence). This CDR3 is built from 17 residues. The ends were cut back, 4 bases at V and 2 bases at J, with 16 bases in the middle. The chain recombines TRBV5-4 with TRBJ1-6, with no clear D. The sample was PBMCs. The source is a man aged 35-49 years in good health and CMV-seropositive. Written as DNA, the CDR3 is TGTGCCAGCAGCCTTTCTCGAGGATTCGCCTATAATTCACCCCTCCACTTT. Its protein product is CASSLSRGFAYNSPLHF. Variable domain in full (rest from reference TRBV5-4 and TRBJ1-6): ETGVTQSPTHLIKTRGQQVTLRCSSQSGHNTVSWYQQALGQGPQFIFQYYREEENGRGNFPPRFSGLQFPNYSSELNVNALELDDSALYLCASSLSRGFAYNSPLHFGNGTRLTVT.